A single sample is the source of the 7 T cell receptor beta chains below, sequenced in a study of graft-versus-host responses after intestinal transplantation. Assay used: immunoSEQ multiplex PCR; TCRdb lists only in-frame clones, some missing. The table has about 22,000 clones, 35% to 50% seen once. There were 200,000 CFSE-labeled responder cells plated together with 200,000 irradiated, violet-dye-labeled stimulator cells. Sample: alloreactive CD8+ T cells from a mixed lymphocyte reaction culture, taken before intestinal transplant. Subset meaning: CFSE-low proliferating T cells sorted from approximately six-day pre-transplant mixed lymphocyte reaction (GvH or HvG direction). These receptors were collected from a human patient who received an intestinal transplant.

This clone was seen more than once but under ten times. The chain carries TRBV29-1 and TRBJ2-2; 8 bases are shared with TRBD2. Germline trimming cut 4 bases from V and 4 bases from J; bases unmatched to any gene: 5. CDR3 length equals 14 residues. From germline, CDR1 is SQVTM and CDR2 ANQGSEA. CDR3 in amino acids: CSVGLAWGTGELFF. In DNA form, the CDR3 reads TGCAGCGTTGGACTAGCGTGGGGCACCGGGGAGCTGTTTTTT.

In regard to this clone: An end of the junction differs from the germline gene, which may be a read error. This chain joins TRBV2 and TRBJ2-6; D is ambiguous. Germline V gene sequence: CDR1 SNHLY, CDR2 FYNNEI. The CDR3 length is 14 residues. The CDR3 DNA reads as TGTGCCAGCAATGAAGAAACCGTTAGCAACGTCCTGACTTTC. Translated, it gives CASNEETVSNVLTF.

This clone was counted a few times. The chain joins TRBV5-4 to TRBJ1-3; the D is unclear. In germline, CDR1 is SGHNT, CDR2 YYREEE (reference sequence). Trimming took 0 bases from V and 2 from J, leaving 9 bases between them. The CDR3 is 15 amino acids. CDR3 coding DNA: TGTGCCAGCAGCTTGGGAGGGTGGCCTGGAAACACCATATATTTT. Residues: CASSLGGWPGNTIYF. Complete variable domain (other parts from reference TRBV5-4 and TRBJ1-3): ETGVTQSPTHLIKTRGQQVTLRCSSQSGHNTVSWYQQALGQGPQFIFQYYREEENGRGNFPPRFSGLQFPNYSSELNVNALELDDSALYLCASSLGGWPGNTIYFGEGSWLTVV.

J is TRBJ2-2 and V is TRBV5-1, with TRBD1 matching 10 bases. V shed 6 bases and J 1 base; nucleotides not matched to a gene: 3. The CDR3 contains 15 residues. In germline, CDR1 is SGHRS, CDR2 YFSETQ. The CDR3 DNA follows: TGCGCCAGCAACGACAGGGGGCAGAACACCGGGGAGCTGTTTTTT. It translates to CASNDRGQNTGELFF.

V and J are TRBV5-1 and TRBJ2-2, with no clear D. This CDR3 is 16 amino acids long. V gave up 0 bases and J gave up 9 bases, with 18 bases separating them. Germline CDR1 SGHRS, CDR2 YFSETQ. The CDR3 sequence: CASSLDLGPRSRELFF. CDR3 DNA sequence: TGCGCCAGCAGCTTGGATCTAGGCCCTAGGAGCAGGGAGCTGTTTTTT. Based on the CDR3 plus reference TRBV5-1 and TRBJ2-2, the full variable domain is KAGVTQTPRYLIKTRGQQVTLSCSPISGHRSVSWYQQTPGQGLQFLFEYFSETQRNKGNFPGRFSGRQFSNSRSEMNVSTLELGDSALYLCASSLDLGPRSRELFFGEGSRLTVL.

This clone is judged medium-sized. This chain joins TRBV7-9 and TRBJ1-1; no clear D gene. CDR1 is SEHNR and CDR2 is FQNEAQ in the germline V gene (reference sequence). This CDR3 contains 14 residues. The V end was cut by 1 base, the J end by 1 base, with 7 bases between. In nucleotides, the CDR3 is TGTGCCAGCAGCTTAGTAACGCAGAACACTGAAGCTTTCTTT. Its translation: CASSLVTQNTEAFF.

In its sample, this clone was seen once. The rearrangement uses TRBV5-1 and TRBJ1-3; no clear D gene. This CDR3 spans 17 amino acids. V was pared by 3 bases and J by 0 bases, with 16 bases between. CDR1 and CDR2 from the germline V gene are SGHRS and YFSETQ. The CDR3 loop is CASSWTPPDYSGNTIYF. In nucleotides, the CDR3 is TGCGCCAGCAGCTGGACCCCGCCAGATTACTCTGGAAACACCATATATTTT.